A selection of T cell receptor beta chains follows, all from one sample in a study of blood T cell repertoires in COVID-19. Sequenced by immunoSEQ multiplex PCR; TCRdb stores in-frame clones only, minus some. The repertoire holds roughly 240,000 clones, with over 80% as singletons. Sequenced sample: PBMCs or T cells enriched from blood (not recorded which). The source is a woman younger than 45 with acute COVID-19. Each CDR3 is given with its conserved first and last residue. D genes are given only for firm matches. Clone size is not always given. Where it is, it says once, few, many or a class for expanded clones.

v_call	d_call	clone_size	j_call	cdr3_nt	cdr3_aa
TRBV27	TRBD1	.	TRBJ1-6	TGTGCCAGCAGTTTATCACTCCCGGGACAGACAAATTCACCCCTCCACTTT	CASSLSLPGQTNSPLHF
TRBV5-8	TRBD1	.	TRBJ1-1	TGTGCCAGCAGCCTTGTACAGGGGATTGGCACTGAAGCTTTCTTT	CASSLVQGIGTEAFF
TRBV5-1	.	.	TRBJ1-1	TGCGCCAGCAGCTTGGATCAGGGTGAAGCTTTCTTT	CASSLDQGEAFF
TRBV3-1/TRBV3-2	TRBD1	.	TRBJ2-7	TGTGCCAGCAGCCCAGGGACAGGCCCGGGGTACGAGCAGTACTTC	CASSPGTGPGYEQYF
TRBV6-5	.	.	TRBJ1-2	TGTGCCAGCAGTTACTCGATAGGAGACGGCTATGGCTACACCTTC	CASSYSIGDGYGYTF
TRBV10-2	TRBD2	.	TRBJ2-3	TGCGCCAGCAGTAAAGAGCGGGGGGGCCAAGATACGCAGTATTTT	CASSKERGGQDTQYF
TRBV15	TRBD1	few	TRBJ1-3	TGTGCCACTAGAGAGACAGGGGAGGGAAACACCATATATTTT	CATRETGEGNTIYF
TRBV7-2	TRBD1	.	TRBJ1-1	TGTGCCAGCAGCTTAGCAGGCCGGGACAGGGTGGGGGTGAACACTGAAGCTTTCTTT	CASSLAGRDRVGVNTEAFF
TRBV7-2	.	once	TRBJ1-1	TGTGCCAGCAGCTTAGGGGGCGGAAAGAACACTGAAGCTTTCTTT	CASSLGGGKNTEAFF
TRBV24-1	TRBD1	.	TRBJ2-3	TGTGCCACCAGTGACGACAGGGATGGGGCAGATACGCAGTATTTT	CATSDDRDGADTQYF
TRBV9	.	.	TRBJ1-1	TGTGCCAGCAGCGGGGAGGGGGACAATCAAGAAGCTTTCTTT	CASSGEGDNQEAFF
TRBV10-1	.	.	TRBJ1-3	TGCGCCAGCAGTGAGGGCTCCCAGGGCTCTGGAAACACCATATATTTT	CASSEGSQGSGNTIYF
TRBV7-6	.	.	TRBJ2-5	TGTGCCAGCAGCCTGGACTATCAAGAGACCCAGTACTTC	CASSLDYQETQYF
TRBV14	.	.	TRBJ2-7	TGTGCCAGCAGCCCCCAGGCCGGTAGCTACGAGCAGTACTTC	CASSPQAGSYEQYF
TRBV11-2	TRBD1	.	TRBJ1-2	TGTGCCAGCAGCTCCTTAAGGGGGCAGGGGGCTGGTGGCTACACCTTC	CASSSLRGQGAGGYTF
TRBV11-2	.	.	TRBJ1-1	TGTGCCAGCAGCTTAAACCCGCAGGGGCTCGGCACTGAAGCTTTCTTT	CASSLNPQGLGTEAFF
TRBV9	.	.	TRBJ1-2	TGTGCCAGCAGCGTCTCGGAGGGGAACGGCTACACCTTC	CASSVSEGNGYTF
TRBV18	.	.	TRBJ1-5	TGTGCCAGCTCACCCAGGAGGGGTCCCAATCAGCCCCAGCATTTT	CASSPRRGPNQPQHF
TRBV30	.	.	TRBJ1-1	TGTGCCTGGACCCAGTCGGGATCGGCTGAAGCTTTCTTT	CAWTQSGSAEAFF
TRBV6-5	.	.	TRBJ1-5	TGTGCCAGCAGTCGGGAACTGAATCAGCCCCAGCATTTT	CASSRELNQPQHF
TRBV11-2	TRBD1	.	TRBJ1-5	TGTGCCAGCAGCCCTAGATCCGGGACAGGGCTCAATCAGCCCCAGCATTTT	CASSPRSGTGLNQPQHF
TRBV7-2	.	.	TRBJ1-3	TGTGCCAGCAGCTTACAAACAGGGCCTGGAAACACCATATATTTT	CASSLQTGPGNTIYF
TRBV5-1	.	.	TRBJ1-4	TGCGCCAGCAGCTTGGACTATAATGAAAAACTGTTTTTT	CASSLDYNEKLFF
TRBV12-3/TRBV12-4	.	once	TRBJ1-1	TGTGCCAGCACCGGAGGGTCGAGCACTGAAGCTTTCTTT	CASTGGSSTEAFF
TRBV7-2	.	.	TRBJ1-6	TGTGCCAGCAGCTTCGACGTAGGGAGCTCCTATAATTCACCCCTCCACTTT	CASSFDVGSSYNSPLHF
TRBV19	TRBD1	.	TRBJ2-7	TGTGCCAGTAGTCTCCGGGACAGTTCCTACGAGCAGTACTTC	CASSLRDSSYEQYF
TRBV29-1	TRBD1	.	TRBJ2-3	TGCAGCGTTGAAGAGACAGGGGGCTTGGTAGATACGCAGTATTTT	CSVEETGGLVDTQYF
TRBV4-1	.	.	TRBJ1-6	TGCGCCAGCAGCCAAGGACAGTATAATTCACCCCTCCACTTT	CASSQGQYNSPLHF
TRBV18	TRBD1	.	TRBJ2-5	TGTGCCAGCTCCCCAACCACGGACAGGGGGAAGAGAGAGACCCAGTACTTC	CASSPTTDRGKRETQYF
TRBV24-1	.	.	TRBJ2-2	TGTGCCACCAGTGGCGGGGACACCGGGGAGCTGTTTTTT	CATSGGDTGELFF
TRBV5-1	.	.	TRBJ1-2	TGCGCCAGCAGCTTGGAGGTCGCCGTCGGGTCACACTATGGCTACACCTTC	CASSLEVAVGSHYGYTF
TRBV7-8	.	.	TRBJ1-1	TGTGCCAGCAGCTTAGGCCCCAGAGGGAACACTGAAGCTTTCTTT	CASSLGPRGNTEAFF
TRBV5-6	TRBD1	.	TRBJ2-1	TGTGCCAGCAGCTTAATGGGACAGGGGCTCAATGAGCAGTTCTTC	CASSLMGQGLNEQFF
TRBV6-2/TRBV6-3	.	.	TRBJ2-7	TGTGCCAGCAGTTACTCGGCCGGGTCCAACGAGCAGTACTTC	CASSYSAGSNEQYF
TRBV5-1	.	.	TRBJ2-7	TGCGCCAGCGGATCCGAACCCCGGGACAAGCCCTACGAGCAGTACTTC	CASGSEPRDKPYEQYF
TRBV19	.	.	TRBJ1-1	TGTGCCAGTAGTATAGATATGGAGGCCTACGGAGCTTTCTTT	CASSIDMEAYGAFF